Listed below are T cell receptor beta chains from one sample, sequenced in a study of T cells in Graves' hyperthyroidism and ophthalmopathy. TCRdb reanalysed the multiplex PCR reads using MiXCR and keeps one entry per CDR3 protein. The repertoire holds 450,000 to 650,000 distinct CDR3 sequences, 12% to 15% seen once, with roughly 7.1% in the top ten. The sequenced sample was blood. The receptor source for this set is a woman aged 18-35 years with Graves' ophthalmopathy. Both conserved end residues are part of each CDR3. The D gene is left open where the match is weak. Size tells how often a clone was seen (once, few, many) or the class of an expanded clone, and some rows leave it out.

DNA: TGCGCCAGCAGCTTGGCCGGGCAGGGACTGGCAGATACGCAGTATTTT
CDR3: CASSLAGQGLADTQYF
size: many
D: .
J: TRBJ2-3
V: TRBV5-1

DNA: TGCGCCAGCAGCCGACCGAGGGATAGCTCCTACAATGAGCAGTTCTTC
CDR3: CASSRPRDSSYNEQFF
size: few
D: .
J: TRBJ2-1
V: TRBV4-1

DNA: TGTGCCAGCAGCTTGGGTCGGGCACCTGGAAACACCATATATTTT
CDR3: CASSLGRAPGNTIYF
size: .
D: .
J: TRBJ1-3
V: TRBV5-6

DNA: TGTGCCAGCAGCCAAGAGGGGGCAGGGTTCTCCGGCGAGCAGTACTTC
CDR3: CASSQEGAGFSGEQYF
size: many
D: .
J: TRBJ2-7
V: TRBV3-1

DNA: TGTGCCAGCAGTGAAGCAGGGGGCAGCTCCTATAATTCACCCCTCCACTTT
CDR3: CASSEAGGSSYNSPLHF
size: .
D: TRBD1
J: TRBJ1-6
V: TRBV6-1

DNA: TGTGCCAGCCATCCAGGCACGAACACCGGGGAGCTGTTTTTT
CDR3: CASHPGTNTGELFF
size: many
D: .
J: TRBJ2-2
V: TRBV2

DNA: TGTGCCGCCAGAGACAGCGAACTAGCCAAAAACATTCAGTACTTC
CDR3: CAARDSELAKNIQYF
size: few
D: .
J: TRBJ2-4
V: TRBV6-1

DNA: TGTGCCACCAGTGAACCGGGACTAGCGGCTCAAGAGACCCAGTACTTC
CDR3: CATSEPGLAAQETQYF
size: many
D: TRBD2
J: TRBJ2-5
V: TRBV24-1

DNA: TGTGCCAGCAGTCCTACCCGGACGTCTGGTCAGCCCCAGCATTTT
CDR3: CASSPTRTSGQPQHF
size: many
D: .
J: TRBJ1-5
V: TRBV28

DNA: TGTGCCAGCTCACCAAAGGGACAGGGGAACGAGCAGTACTTC
CDR3: CASSPKGQGNEQYF
size: once
D: TRBD1
J: TRBJ2-7
V: TRBV18

DNA: TGTGCCAGCACAAGACAGGGCAGCCATGGCTACACCTTC
CDR3: CASTRQGSHGYTF
size: many
D: TRBD1
J: TRBJ1-2
V: TRBV28

DNA: TGCAGTGCTAGAGATCCCACTAGCGGGACCGGGGAGCTGTTTTTT
CDR3: CSARDPTSGTGELFF
size: .
D: TRBD2
J: TRBJ2-2
V: TRBV20-1

DNA: TGTGCCAGCAGCTTAGCCAGGGACGGTGAGACCCAGTACTTC
CDR3: CASSLARDGETQYF
size: many
D: .
J: TRBJ2-5
V: TRBV11-2

DNA: TGTGCCAGCAGTTACTCCCCGGTAGGGGGCCTGGGTCAGCCCCAGCATTTT
CDR3: CASSYSPVGGLGQPQHF
size: many
D: TRBD1
J: TRBJ1-5
V: TRBV6-5

DNA: TGTGCCAGCAGCTCTCTTTTAGGGCCGATCTATGAGCAGTTCTTC
CDR3: CASSSLLGPIYEQFF
size: many
D: .
J: TRBJ2-1
V: TRBV11-3

DNA: TGTGCCAGCAGCGTGGCGGGGGCGGCCTACAATGAGCAGTTCTTC
CDR3: CASSVAGAAYNEQFF
size: many
D: .
J: TRBJ2-1
V: TRBV9

DNA: TGTGCCAGCAGCGTGAGCGGGACACGTTACAATGAGCAGTTCTTC
CDR3: CASSVSGTRYNEQFF
size: .
D: .
J: TRBJ2-1
V: TRBV7-6

DNA: TGCAGCGTTGCGGGACGGCCTAAGGACATTCAGTACTTC
CDR3: CSVAGRPKDIQYF
size: .
D: .
J: TRBJ2-4
V: TRBV29-1

DNA: TGTGCCAGCAGCTTAAACCCCCCCCTGACAGGCGGGTCCTACGAGCAGTACTTC
CDR3: CASSLNPPLTGGSYEQYF
size: many
D: .
J: TRBJ2-7
V: TRBV7-3

DNA: TGTGCCACCAGCACTGGGACTAGCGGGATTGCCGGGGAGCTGTTTTTT
CDR3: CATSTGTSGIAGELFF
size: many
D: TRBD2
J: TRBJ2-2
V: TRBV15

DNA: TGTGCCAGCAGTGCTAGGACAGGGAACACTGAAGCTTTCTTT
CDR3: CASSARTGNTEAFF
size: many
D: TRBD1
J: TRBJ1-1
V: TRBV6-1

DNA: TGTGCCACCAATAAGGGGAGGACGAACACTGAAGCTTTCTTT
CDR3: CATNKGRTNTEAFF
size: many
D: .
J: TRBJ1-1
V: TRBV6-1

DNA: TGTGCCAGCAGTTCTCGTGACACCGGGGAGCTGTTTTTT
CDR3: CASSSRDTGELFF
size: few
D: .
J: TRBJ2-2
V: TRBV27

DNA: TGTGCCAGCAGCTCCCTCAGGGGTGCTGGGGATGGCTACACCTTC
CDR3: CASSSLRGAGDGYTF
size: .
D: .
J: TRBJ1-2
V: TRBV7-9

DNA: TGTGCCAGTAGTCTAAAGGGGGGGACTCAGCCCCAGCATTTT
CDR3: CASSLKGGTQPQHF
size: .
D: .
J: TRBJ1-5
V: TRBV19

DNA: TGTGCCAGCAGTTCCCTTCTTGCGCGTACTTGGAACACTGAAGCTTTCTTT
CDR3: CASSSLLARTWNTEAFF
size: many
D: .
J: TRBJ1-1
V: TRBV12-3/TRBV12-4

DNA: TGTGCCAGCAGTTTAGCCACAGAATACGAGCAGTACTTC
CDR3: CASSLATEYEQYF
size: many
D: .
J: TRBJ2-7
V: TRBV12-3/TRBV12-4

DNA: TGCGCCAGCAGCCGGGACGGCTACAATGAGCAGTTCTTC
CDR3: CASSRDGYNEQFF
size: few
D: .
J: TRBJ2-1
V: TRBV4-1

DNA: TGTGCCAGTAGTATAGGTGCCGGAACTAATGAAAAACTGTTTTTT
CDR3: CASSIGAGTNEKLFF
size: .
D: .
J: TRBJ1-4
V: TRBV19

DNA: TGTGCCAGCAGCTTGAACAGTAACACCGGGGAGCTGTTTTTT
CDR3: CASSLNSNTGELFF
size: few
D: .
J: TRBJ2-2
V: TRBV11-3

DNA: TGCGCCAGCAGCCGGATGGGGTTGGACACTGAAGCTTTCTTT
CDR3: CASSRMGLDTEAFF
size: many
D: .
J: TRBJ1-1
V: TRBV5-1

DNA: TGCGCCAGCAGCCGTATCGCGGTCGGGCAGCCCCAGCATTTT
CDR3: CASSRIAVGQPQHF
size: many
D: .
J: TRBJ1-5
V: TRBV4-1

DNA: TGTGCCAGCAGTTCCGAACTCACGGACGGCACCGGGGAGCTGTTTTTT
CDR3: CASSSELTDGTGELFF
size: many
D: .
J: TRBJ2-2
V: TRBV28